This section outlines one T cell receptor beta chain sequence together with its context. The table came from immunoSEQ multiplex PCR; TCRdb's copy has only in-frame clones and leaves some out. Seen here are 200,000 to 250,000 clones, roughly 89% observed once, and the top ten hold 6.5%. This sample was included in a study of blood T cell repertoires in COVID-19. The CDR3 spans 17 residues. V dropped 2 bases and J dropped 1 base, with 16 bases sitting between them. Germline CDR1 reads ENHRY; CDR2 reads SYGVKD. Sequenced sample: peripheral blood. The receptor was derived from a man in his fifties or sixties who had recovered from COVID-19. The chain couples TRBV10-3 to TRBJ2-3, with D possibly matching TRBD1 (5 bases). DNA of the CDR3: TGTGCCATCAGTGAGCCGATCCTAGGGGCGGGCACAGATACGCAGTATTTT. This gives the protein CAISEPILGAGTDTQYF.